This entry describes one T cell receptor (beta chain). The antigen remains unidentified. The data were taken from a study of cytomegalovirus exposure and HLA in healthy donors. General study points: More clonal expansion characterized HLA-associated TCR beta chains than equally common others in a later analysis. TCR beta chain V- and J-gene trimming was linked, in a later analysis, to a missense variant in DCLRE1C.

Germline values: CDR1 SGHRS, CDR2 YFSETQ. V was clipped by 4 bases and J by 2 bases; unmatched bases: 4. The CDR3 has 14 residues. The PCR used 60 Vbeta and 13 Jbeta primers. Libraries were prepared by immunoSEQ multiplex PCR; TCRdb keeps only in-frame clonotypes and omits some of them. The sample yields over 110,000 clones, 82% seen once. The TCR sequence derives from a male donor in good health and CMV-seronegative. Material for sequencing was PBMCs. The V and J genes are TRBV5-1 and TRBJ1-1, with 8 bases that match TRBD1. CDR3 loop: CASSPQGANTEAFF. In nucleotides, the CDR3 is TGCGCCAGCAGCCCCCAGGGGGCAAACACTGAAGCTTTCTTT.